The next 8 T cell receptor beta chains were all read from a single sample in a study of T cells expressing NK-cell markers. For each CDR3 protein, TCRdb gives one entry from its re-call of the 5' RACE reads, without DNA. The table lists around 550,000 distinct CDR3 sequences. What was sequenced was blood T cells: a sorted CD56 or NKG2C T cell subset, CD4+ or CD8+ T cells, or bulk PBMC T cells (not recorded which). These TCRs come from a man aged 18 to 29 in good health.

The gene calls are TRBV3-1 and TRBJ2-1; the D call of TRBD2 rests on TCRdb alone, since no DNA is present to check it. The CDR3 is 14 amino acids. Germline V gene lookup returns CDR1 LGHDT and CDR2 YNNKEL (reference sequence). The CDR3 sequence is CASAIAGGNNEQFF.

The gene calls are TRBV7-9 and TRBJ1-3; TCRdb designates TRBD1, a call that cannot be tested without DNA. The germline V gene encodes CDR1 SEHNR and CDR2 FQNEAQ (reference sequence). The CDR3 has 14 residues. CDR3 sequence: CASSFAGDGNTIYF.

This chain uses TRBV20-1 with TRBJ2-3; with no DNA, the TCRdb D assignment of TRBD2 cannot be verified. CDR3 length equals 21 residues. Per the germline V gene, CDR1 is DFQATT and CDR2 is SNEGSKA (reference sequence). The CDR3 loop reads CSARDKQALAARVGGADTQYF.

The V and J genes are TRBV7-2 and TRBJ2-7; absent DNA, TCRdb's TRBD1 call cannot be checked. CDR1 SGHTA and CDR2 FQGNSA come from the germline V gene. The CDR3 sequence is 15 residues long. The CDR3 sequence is CASSSRQASSYEQYF.

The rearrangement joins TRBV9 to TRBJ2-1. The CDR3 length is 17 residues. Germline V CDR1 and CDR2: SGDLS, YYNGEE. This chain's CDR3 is CASSPLGTKRGYNEQFF.

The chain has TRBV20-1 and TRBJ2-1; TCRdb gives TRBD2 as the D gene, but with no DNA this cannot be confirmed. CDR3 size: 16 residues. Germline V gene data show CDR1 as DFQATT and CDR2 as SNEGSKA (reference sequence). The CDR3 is CSARDLSSGSRNEQFF.

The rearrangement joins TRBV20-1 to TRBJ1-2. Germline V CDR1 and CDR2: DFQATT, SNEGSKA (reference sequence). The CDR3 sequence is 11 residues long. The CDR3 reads CSTQSVYGYTF.

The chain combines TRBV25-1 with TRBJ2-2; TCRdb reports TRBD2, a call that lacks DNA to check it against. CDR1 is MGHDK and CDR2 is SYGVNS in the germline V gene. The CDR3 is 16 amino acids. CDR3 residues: CASTLAGGLNTGELFF.